This T cell receptor (beta chain) was identified in a study of human T cells and chemical hapten exposure. Study summary: While the approximately 25-week study was under way, patients received diphenylcyclopropenone on the scalp every week. Mostly female patients had alopecia areata, totalis or universalis. Study conclusions and caveats: Since the donors had alopecia, their immune response may not be the same as that of healthy people.

There are many counts of this clonotype. The antigen is not known. TCRdb recomputed calls from the RACE reads with MiXCR, one row per CDR3 protein. The sample holds about 80,000 distinct CDR3 sequences, 12% to 15% seen once. Time point denoted: pre-sensitization, week 0. Treatment defined: therapeutic diphenylcyclopropenone sensitization with weekly scalp DPC. V was cut by 6 bases and J by 3 bases, with 21 bases left in between. CDR1 is DFQATT, CDR2 SNEGSKA, per germline (reference sequence). The CDR3 is 15 residues long. The TCR comes from a woman aged 45-60 years with alopecia areata. Some clones in this sample may be carry-over from other donors' samples. The rearrangement links TRBV20-1 to TRBJ2-7; possible D gene TRBD2, 6 bases. The specimen was whole blood, collected in connection with sensitization to the hapten diphenylcyclopropenone (DPC). CDR3: CSAQDLNLRGYEQYF. The CDR3, as DNA: TGCAGTGCCCAAGATCTCAACTTGCGGGGCTACGAGCAGTACTTC.